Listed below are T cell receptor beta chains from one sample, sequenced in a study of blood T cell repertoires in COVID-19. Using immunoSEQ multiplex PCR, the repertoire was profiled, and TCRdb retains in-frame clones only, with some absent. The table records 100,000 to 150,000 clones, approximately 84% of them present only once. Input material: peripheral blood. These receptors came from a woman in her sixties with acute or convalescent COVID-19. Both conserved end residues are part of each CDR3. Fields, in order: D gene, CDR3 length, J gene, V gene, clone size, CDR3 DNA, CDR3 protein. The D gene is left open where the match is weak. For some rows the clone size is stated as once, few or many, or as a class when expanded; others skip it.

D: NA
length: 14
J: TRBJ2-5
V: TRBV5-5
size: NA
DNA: TGTGCCAGCAGCTTACTTGACAGGCAAGAGACCCAGTACTTC
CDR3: CASSLLDRQETQYF

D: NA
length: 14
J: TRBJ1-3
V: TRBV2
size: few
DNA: TGTGCCAGCAGTCGGGCGGGATCTGGAAACACCATATATTTT
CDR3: CASSRAGSGNTIYF

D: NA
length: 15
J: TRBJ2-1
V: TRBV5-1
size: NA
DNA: TGCGCCAGCGCTTGGGACGGGAGCTCCTACAATGAGCAGTTCTTC
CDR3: CASAWDGSSYNEQFF

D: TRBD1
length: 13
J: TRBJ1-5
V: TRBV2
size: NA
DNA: TGTGCCAGCAGTGGGACAGGAAATCAGCCCCAGCATTTT
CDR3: CASSGTGNQPQHF

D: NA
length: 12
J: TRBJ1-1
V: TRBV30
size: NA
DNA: TGTGCCTGGAGTGTCTCCTCCACTGAAGCTTTCTTT
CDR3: CAWSVSSTEAFF

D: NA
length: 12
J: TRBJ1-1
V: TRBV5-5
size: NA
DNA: TGTGCCAGCAGCTTGACAGAGACTGAAGCTTTCTTT
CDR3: CASSLTETEAFF

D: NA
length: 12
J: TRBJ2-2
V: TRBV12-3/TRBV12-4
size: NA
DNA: TGTGCCAGCAGCCCCAGTCCCGGGGAGCTGTTTTTT
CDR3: CASSPSPGELFF

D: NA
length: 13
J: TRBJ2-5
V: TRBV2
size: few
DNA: TGTGCCAGCAGTGAGGGGCTCCGGGAGACCCAGTACTTC
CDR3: CASSEGLRETQYF

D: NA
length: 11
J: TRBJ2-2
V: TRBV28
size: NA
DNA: TGTGCCAGCAGTTTGGCGGGGCGGGTGTTTTTT
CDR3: CASSLAGRVFF

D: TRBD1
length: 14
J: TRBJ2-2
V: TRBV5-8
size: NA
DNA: TGTGCCAGCAGCTTGACAGGGGTCACCGGGGAGCTGTTTTTT
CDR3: CASSLTGVTGELFF

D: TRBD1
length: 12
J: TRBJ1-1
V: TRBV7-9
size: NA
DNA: TGTGCCTGCACTACAGGGGGAACTGAAGCTTTCTTT
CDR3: CACTTGGTEAFF

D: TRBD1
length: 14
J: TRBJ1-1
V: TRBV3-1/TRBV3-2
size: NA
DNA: TGTGCCAGCAGCCAGGGGACAGAGAGATCAGAAGCTTTCTTT
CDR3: CASSQGTERSEAFF

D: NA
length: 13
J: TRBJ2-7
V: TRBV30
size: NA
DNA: TGTGCCTGGAGCCAAGGGGATGGCTACGAGCAGTACTTC
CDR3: CAWSQGDGYEQYF

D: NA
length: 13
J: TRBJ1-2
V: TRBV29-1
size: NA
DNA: TGCAGCGTTGTAATGGCTGCTAACTATGGCTACACCTTC
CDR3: CSVVMAANYGYTF

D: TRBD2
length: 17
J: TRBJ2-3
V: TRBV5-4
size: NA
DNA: TGTGCCAGCAGCCTCCGACTAGCGGGGGGGCGGACAGATACGCAGTATTTT
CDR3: CASSLRLAGGRTDTQYF

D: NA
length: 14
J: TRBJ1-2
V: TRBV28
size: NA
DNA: TGTGCCAGCCTTAATATCGACAGGTCCGGCGGCTACACCTTC
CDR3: CASLNIDRSGGYTF